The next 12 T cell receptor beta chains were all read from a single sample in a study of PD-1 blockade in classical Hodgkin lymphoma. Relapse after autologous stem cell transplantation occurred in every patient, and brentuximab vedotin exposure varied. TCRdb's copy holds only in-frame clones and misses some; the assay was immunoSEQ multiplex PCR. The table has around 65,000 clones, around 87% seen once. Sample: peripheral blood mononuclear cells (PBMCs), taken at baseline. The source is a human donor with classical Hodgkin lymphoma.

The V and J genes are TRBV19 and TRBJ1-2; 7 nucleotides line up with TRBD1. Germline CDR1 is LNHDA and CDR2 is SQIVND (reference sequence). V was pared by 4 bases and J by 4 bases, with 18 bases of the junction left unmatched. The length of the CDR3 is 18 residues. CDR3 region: CASSTLRGTGEISYGYTF. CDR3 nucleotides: TGTGCCAGTAGTACTTTGCGCGGTACAGGGGAAATCTCCTATGGCTACACCTTC.

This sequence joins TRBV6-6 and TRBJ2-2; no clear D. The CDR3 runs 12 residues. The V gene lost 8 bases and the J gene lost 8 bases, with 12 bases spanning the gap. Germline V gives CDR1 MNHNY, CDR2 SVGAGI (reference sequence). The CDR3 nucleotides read TGTGCCAGCCGCCCACCGGCAGGGGAGCTGTTTTTT. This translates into CASRPPAGELFF.

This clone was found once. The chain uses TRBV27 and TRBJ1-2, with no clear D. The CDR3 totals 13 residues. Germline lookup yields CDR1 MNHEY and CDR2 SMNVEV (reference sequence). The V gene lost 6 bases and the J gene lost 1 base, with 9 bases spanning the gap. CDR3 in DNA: TGTGCCAGCAGCCGTACAAATAACTATGGCTACACCTTC. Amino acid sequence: CASSRTNNYGYTF.

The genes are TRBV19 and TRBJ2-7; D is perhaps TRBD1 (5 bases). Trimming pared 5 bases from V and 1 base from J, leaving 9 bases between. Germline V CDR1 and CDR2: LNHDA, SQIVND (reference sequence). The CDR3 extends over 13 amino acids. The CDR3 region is CASSPRTSYEQYF. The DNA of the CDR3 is TGTGCCAGTAGTCCAAGGACATCCTACGAGCAGTACTTC.

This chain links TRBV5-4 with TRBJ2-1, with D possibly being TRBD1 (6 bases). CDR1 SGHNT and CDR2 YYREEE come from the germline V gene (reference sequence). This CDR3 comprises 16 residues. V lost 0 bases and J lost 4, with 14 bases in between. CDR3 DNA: TGTGCCAGCAGCTTGGACGGACAGTCCGTATACAATGAGCAGTTCTTC. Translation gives CASSLDGQSVYNEQFF.

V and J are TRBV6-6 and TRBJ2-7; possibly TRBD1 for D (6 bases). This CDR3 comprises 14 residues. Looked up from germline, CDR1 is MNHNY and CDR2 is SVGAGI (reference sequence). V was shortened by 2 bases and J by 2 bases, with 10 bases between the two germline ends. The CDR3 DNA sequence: TGTGCCAGCAGTTACAGGGCAGGGGCCTACGAGCAGTACTTC. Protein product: CASSYRAGAYEQYF.

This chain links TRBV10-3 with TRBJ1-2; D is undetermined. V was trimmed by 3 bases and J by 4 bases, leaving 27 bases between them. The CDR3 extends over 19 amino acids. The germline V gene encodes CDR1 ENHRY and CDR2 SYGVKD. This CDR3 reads CAISDHPQGRGDGPYGYTF. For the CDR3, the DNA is TGTGCCATCAGTGATCATCCCCAAGGGCGTGGAGACGGCCCCTATGGCTACACCTTC.

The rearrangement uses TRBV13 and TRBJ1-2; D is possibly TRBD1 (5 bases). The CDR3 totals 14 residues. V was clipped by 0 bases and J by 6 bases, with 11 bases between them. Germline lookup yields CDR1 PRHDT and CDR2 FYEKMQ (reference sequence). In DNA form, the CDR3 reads TGTGCCAGCAGCTTAGGTCAGGGTAGGGATGGCTACACCTTC. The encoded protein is CASSLGQGRDGYTF. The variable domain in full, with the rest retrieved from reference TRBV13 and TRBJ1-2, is AAGVIQSPRHLIKEKRETATLKCYPIPRHDTVYWYQQGPGQDPQFLISFYEKMQSDKGSIPDRFSAQQFSDYHSELNMSSLELGDSALYFCASSLGQGRDGYTFGSGTRLTVV.

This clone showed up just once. This CDR3 reads CASSIDGLSQETQYF. The CDR3 DNA sequence: TGTGCCAGTAGTATAGATGGACTTAGTCAAGAGACCCAGTACTTC. This chain links TRBV19 with TRBJ2-5; a weak D match, TRBD2 (5 bases). This CDR3 comprises 15 residues. Between the trimmed V and J ends, which lost 0 bases and 2 bases, there was a span of 10 bases. In germline, CDR1 is LNHDA, CDR2 SQIVND (reference sequence). Drawing the rest from reference TRBV19 and TRBJ2-5, the complete variable domain is DGGITQSPKYLFRKEGQNVTLSCEQNLNHDAMYWYRQDPGQGLRLIYYSQIVNDFQKGDIAEGYSVSREKKESFPLTVTSAQKNPTAFYLCASSIDGLSQETQYFGPGTRLLVL.

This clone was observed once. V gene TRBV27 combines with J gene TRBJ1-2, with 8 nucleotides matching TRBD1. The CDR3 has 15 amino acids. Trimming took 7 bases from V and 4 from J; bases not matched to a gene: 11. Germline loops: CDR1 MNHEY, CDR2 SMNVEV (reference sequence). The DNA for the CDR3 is TGTGCCAGCAAAATGACAGGGGACATCAGCTATGGCTACACCTTC. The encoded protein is CASKMTGDISYGYTF.

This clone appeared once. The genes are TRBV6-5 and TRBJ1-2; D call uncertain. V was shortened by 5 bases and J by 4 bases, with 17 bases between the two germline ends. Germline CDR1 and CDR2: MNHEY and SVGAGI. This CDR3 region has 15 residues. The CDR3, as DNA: TGTGCCAGCAGTGGAGGAAACCCCCCTTTCTATGGCTACACCTTC. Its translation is CASSGGNPPFYGYTF.

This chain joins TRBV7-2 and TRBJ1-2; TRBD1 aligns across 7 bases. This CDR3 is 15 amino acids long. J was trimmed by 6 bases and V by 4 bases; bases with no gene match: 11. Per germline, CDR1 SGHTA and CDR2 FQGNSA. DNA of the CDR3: TGTGCCAGCAGCTCGCAACAGGGGAAGGTGAATGGCTACACCTTC. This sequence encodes CASSSQQGKVNGYTF.